A single sample gave rise to the 9 T cell receptor beta chains below, sequenced in a study of shared clonotypes between healthy human individuals. Repertoires were generated with immunoSEQ multiplex PCR, while TCRdb's copy carries only in-frame clones and drops some. This sample carries fewer than 600,000 clones, around 79% of them seen once, and the ten largest clones take roughly an eighth. Sequenced: PBMCs. The receptors stem from a woman in her thirties or forties in good health. Some clones in this sample may be carry-over from other donors' samples.

The chain carries TRBV5-4 and TRBJ1-2; a weak D match, TRBD1 (5 bases). In germline, CDR1 is SGHNT, CDR2 YYREEE (reference sequence). The length of the CDR3 is 14 residues. Trimming cost V 5 bases and J 5 bases, with 16 bases left between them. CDR3: CASSGGRGGYGYTF. The DNA of the CDR3 is TGTGCCAGCAGTGGAGGAAGGGGAGGATATGGCTACACCTTC.

A remark on this clone: Other DNA sequences from this sample encode an identical CDR3 as well. Here the CDR3 reads CASSFGEKLFF. Written as DNA, the CDR3 is TGTGCCAGCAGTTTTGGGGAAAAACTGTTTTTT. The chain uses TRBV28 and TRBJ1-4; D is unclear. Germline values: CDR1 MDHEN, CDR2 SYDVKM. There are 11 residues in the CDR3. The V end lost 3 bases, the J end lost 8 bases, and 4 bases lay between the germline ends.

The V call is TRBV7-9, the J call TRBJ2-7; the D gene could be TRBD1 or TRBD2 (5 bases each). The CDR3 has 16 amino acids. V lost 0 bases to trimming and J lost 6 bases, with 18 bases between them. Germline V gives CDR1 SEHNR, CDR2 FQNEAQ (reference sequence). The CDR3 sequence: CASSLALAGSSVEQYF. DNA for the CDR3: TGTGCCAGCAGCTTAGCGCTAGCAGGGAGTTCAGTCGAGCAGTACTTC.

This sequence joins TRBV2 and TRBJ2-7, with D possibly TRBD2 on 5 matching bases. V was trimmed by 4 bases and J by 3 bases, leaving 10 bases between them. The germline CDR1 and CDR2 sequences are SNHLY and FYNNEI. The CDR3 has 13 amino acids. CDR3 sequence (DNA): TGTGCCAGCAGTGGGACTTCCAACTACGAGCAGTACTTC. It is translated as CASSGTSNYEQYF.

This chain links TRBV11-2 with TRBJ1-2, with 9 bases that match TRBD1. Germline values: CDR1 SGHAT, CDR2 FQNNGV. The trim removed 5 bases at V and 3 bases at J, leaving 10 bases unmatched. This CDR3 contains 16 residues. CDR3 DNA: TGTGCCAGCAGCCAAATACAGGGGGCGCGGGACTATGGCTACACCTTC. Protein: CASSQIQGARDYGYTF.

CDR3: CSAGDTGGHNEQFF. In DNA form, the CDR3 reads TGCAGCGCTGGGGATACAGGGGGTCACAATGAGCAGTTCTTC. The genes are TRBV29-1 and TRBJ2-1; 8 bases agree with TRBD1. This CDR3 region has 14 residues. Trimming cost V 7 bases and J 5 bases; bases outside gene matches: 10. Germline-derived CDR1 and CDR2 are SQVTM and ANQGSEA.

This clone was observed many times. This chain connects TRBV19 to TRBJ2-1; D possibly corresponds to TRBD2 (6 bases). This CDR3 is 14 amino acids long. V was cut by 4 bases and J by 7 bases, with 14 bases left in between. Germline CDR1 LNHDA, CDR2 SQIVND (reference sequence). In DNA, the CDR3 is TGTGCCAGTAGTACGCCGGGACTCCTAAATGAGCAGTTCTTC. Its translation: CASSTPGLLNEQFF.

The gene calls are TRBV4-3 and TRBJ2-7; TRBD1 agrees at 11 bases. This CDR3 has 15 amino acids. The germline CDR1 and CDR2 sequences are LGHNA and YSLEER. J was trimmed by 6 bases and V by 1 base; bases with no gene match: 5. In DNA form, the CDR3 reads TGCGCCAGCAGCCAAGGTAGGACAGGGGGCTCCGAGCAGTACTTC. Its translation is CASSQGRTGGSEQYF.

This clone has only one observation. The V call is TRBV5-4, the J call TRBJ2-2, with 9 bases lining up with TRBD2. Trimming took 3 bases from V and 6 from J; bases not matched to a gene: 6. Germline V gives CDR1 SGHNT, CDR2 YYREEE (reference sequence). This CDR3 has 15 residues. The CDR3 here is CASSSGTSIAGELFF. CDR3 coding DNA: TGTGCCAGCAGCTCCGGGACTAGCATCGCCGGGGAGCTGTTTTTT.